This T cell receptor beta chain comes out of a study of blood T cell repertoires in COVID-19. Study as a whole: In each case, the material was cDNA or gDNA derived from T cells, B-cell-depleted T cells, or PBMCs.

This clone was seen more than once but under ten times. Original methodology: Nucleated cell counts were estimated from reference gene primer amplification. Produced via immunoSEQ multiplex PCR; TCRdb's table is partial and in-frame only. V, J and clone size derive from that table, while D and trimming were established from the DNA sequence. The sample records 300,000 to 400,000 clones, roughly 86% being singletons. Trimming cost V 6 bases and J 3 bases; bases outside gene matches: 8. The CDR3 consists of 16 residues. Looked up from germline, CDR1 is MNHNY and CDR2 is SVGAGI (reference sequence). This receptor was identified in a human donor in a cohort sampled during active COVID-19. This sequence joins TRBV6-6 and TRBJ2-1, with 10 bases matching TRBD1. The sequencing input was peripheral blood. CDR3 sequence reads: CASSPGGQGFYNEQFF. DNA for the CDR3: TGTGCCAGCAGCCCAGGGGGACAGGGGTTCTACAATGAGCAGTTCTTC.